The clone carrying this T cell receptor beta chain was observed a handful of times. The antigen is not known. Blood got drawn at baseline, again on cycle 4 day 1, and then on cycle 7 day 1. This specimen belongs to a study of OX40 agonist ivuxolimab in advanced cancers. Study at large: Patients were given ivuxolimab, an antibody that agonizes OX40 (CD134). Study results and limitations: Determination of antigen specificity was not performed for the expanded peripheral T cells. Dose levels from 0.1 to 3.0 mg/kg saw CD4+ and CD8+ blood T cells expand clonally by week 6.

Method: immunoSEQ multiplex PCR; TCRdb's copy keeps in-frame clones and lacks some. The sample contains 65,000 to 75,000 clones, about 83% of which appear only once. The CDR3 extends over 14 amino acids. The V gene lost 3 bases and the J gene lost 7 bases, with 13 bases spanning the gap. Germline V lookup: CDR1 SGHTA, CDR2 FQGNSA. V and J are TRBV7-2 and TRBJ2-1; maybe TRBD2 (5 bases). The input for sequencing was CD4+ or CD8+ T cells sorted from blood, taken in a trial of the OX40 agonist ivuxolimab. The TCR sequence derives from an adult with an advanced solid tumor such as melanoma, head and neck, liver or kidney cancer. CDR3 sequence (DNA): TGTGCCAGCAGCTTGGTTGCGGGTCAGAATGAGCAGTTCTTC. Its protein is CASSLVAGQNEQFF.